The next 8 T cell receptor beta chains were all read from a single sample in a study of response to subunit inactivated influenza vaccine. One entry per CDR3 protein results from TCRdb running MiXCR on the RT-PCR reads. Of about 570,000 distinct CDR3 sequences in the sample, about 11% were seen once. These same records also appear under a second study, on T cells expressing NK-cell markers. This second study notes: cDNA encoding TCR beta was synthesized via 5'RACE template switching incorporating UMIs.

This sample comprised PBMCs from blood, obtained on the day of vaccination. All receptors come from a middle-aged man who received an inactivated influenza vaccine.

CDR3 sequence (DNA): TGTGCCAGCAGCGCCACTAGCGGGAGCGGAGAGACCCAGTACTTC. Amino acid sequence: CASSATSGSGETQYF. The chain employs TRBV7-2 and TRBJ2-5; 11 positions agree with TRBD2. Germline V lookup: CDR1 SGHTA, CDR2 FQGNSA. The CDR3 spans 15 residues. Trimming cost V 5 bases and J 4 bases; bases outside gene matches: 6. Full variable domain (outside the CDR3, taken from reference TRBV7-2 and TRBJ2-5): GAGVSQSPSNKVTEKGKDVELRCDPISGHTALYWYRQSLGQGLEFLIYFQGNSAPDKSGLPSDRFSAERTGGSVSTLTIQRTQQEDSAVYLCASSATSGSGETQYFGPGTRLLVL.

There are a few counts of this clonotype. The chain couples TRBV29-1 to TRBJ2-5; D possibly uses TRBD1 or TRBD2 (6 bases each). The CDR3 sequence is 14 residues long. Deletions cut 3 bases from V and 5 bases from J, with 16 bases between. CDR1 is SQVTM, CDR2 ANQGSEA, per germline. The DNA for the CDR3 is TGCAGCGTTGAGGTGACAGGAGGAGGGGAGACCCAGTACTTC. It translates to CSVEVTGGGETQYF.

The chain combines TRBV28 with TRBJ1-5; D is perhaps TRBD1 (5 bases). The CDR3 totals 16 residues. The ends were cut back, 7 bases at V and 4 bases at J, with 20 bases in the middle. Germline V gene lookup returns CDR1 MDHEN and CDR2 SYDVKM. The CDR3 here is CASIFSGGRANQPQHF. The CDR3, as DNA: TGTGCCAGCATTTTCTCGGGGGGACGTGCAAATCAGCCCCAGCATTTT.

The rearrangement joins TRBV7-9 to TRBJ2-7, with D possibly TRBD2 on 5 matching bases. The CDR3 has 12 amino acids. Per the germline V gene, CDR1 is SEHNR and CDR2 is FQNEAQ (reference sequence). V was trimmed by 5 bases and J by 3 bases, leaving 8 bases between them. The CDR3 loop is CASSPDYYEQYF. The DNA for the CDR3 is TGTGCCAGCAGCCCTGACTACTACGAGCAGTACTTC.

This clonotype occurred many times. CDR3 amino acids: CASSQVGGQETQYF. The DNA of the CDR3 is TGCGCCAGCAGCCAAGTCGGGGGGCAAGAGACCCAGTACTTC. The rearrangement links TRBV4-1 to TRBJ2-5, with 7 bases identical to TRBD2. The CDR3 sequence is 14 residues long. V gave up 1 base and J gave up 2 bases; unmatched junction bases: 1. Germline CDR1 and CDR2: MGHRA and YSYEKL.

This clonotype was detected a few times. CDR3 protein: CASSREWGAGNTIYF. The CDR3 region has the DNA TGCGCCAGCAGCCGCGAGTGGGGAGCTGGAAACACCATATATTTT. The genes are TRBV5-1 and TRBJ1-3; D call uncertain. V was shortened by 4 bases and J by 2 bases, with 13 bases between the two germline ends. CDR3 length equals 15 residues. The germline V gene encodes CDR1 SGHRS and CDR2 YFSETQ.

This clonotype came up a few times. The chain couples TRBV7-8 to TRBJ2-5; D remains ambiguous. Trimming pared 1 base from V and 6 bases from J, leaving 15 bases between. CDR1 SGHVS and CDR2 FQNEAQ come from the germline V gene. The CDR3 sequence is 15 residues long. This CDR3 is CASSLDRVGRQTQYF. The CDR3 region has the DNA TGTGCCAGCAGCTTAGATCGTGTAGGGCGCCAGACCCAGTACTTC.

This chain joins TRBV20-1 and TRBJ2-7; the D gene is possibly TRBD2 (6 bases). This CDR3 has 13 amino acids. Germline lookup yields CDR1 DFQATT and CDR2 SNEGSKA (reference sequence). V was trimmed by 3 bases and J by 5 bases, leaving 14 bases between them. CDR3 nucleotides: TGCAGTGCTAGCTTGGCGGGAATCAACGAGCAGTACTTC. It yields the protein CSASLAGINEQYF.